This record looks at one T cell receptor beta chain sequence and its context. As yet, its antigen is unknown. A marrow graft followed busulfan-fludarabine conditioning, with cyclophosphamide on days +3 and +4. The repertoire was sequenced with immunoSEQ multiplex PCR; TCRdb's copy has only in-frame clones and lacks some. This sample yields about 40,000 clones, of which about 90% are seen a single time; about 2.5% belongs to the top ten. The V gene end was trimmed by 3 bases and the J gene end by 2 bases; junction bases not matched to a gene: 9. The CDR3 sequence is 17 residues long. Germline-derived CDR1 and CDR2 are LNHDA and SQIVND (reference sequence). This entry comes from a study of T cells after posttransplantation cyclophosphamide. Study results and caveats: Skin or GI-infiltrating T cells shared few TRB sequences with blood.

The genes are TRBV19 and TRBJ2-3; 9 bases map to TRBD2. The clonotype originates from a male patient aged 60 to 75 who received an allogeneic stem cell transplant from a related donor and was CMV-positive. Certain T cells may be donor cells from the graft. The source was PBMCs, collected around 63 days after allogeneic stem cell transplant with posttransplant cyclophosphamide. The CDR3 coding sequence is TGTGCCAGTAGTATCTTCGCCGGCGGGGGGGCCACAGATACGCAGTATTTT. This encodes CASSIFAGGGATDTQYF. Full variable domain (remainder filled in from reference TRBV19 and TRBJ2-3): DGGITQSPKYLFRKEGQNVTLSCEQNLNHDAMYWYRQDPGQGLRLIYYSQIVNDFQKGDIAEGYSVSREKKESFPLTVTSAQKNPTAFYLCASSIFAGGGATDTQYFGPGTRLTVL.